The 31 T cell receptor beta chains reported below all come from one sample, sequenced in a study of blood T cell repertoires in COVID-19 (dated by TCRdb to 2020 to 2021). Library preparation was by the immunoSEQ multiplex PCR assay. The table was pulled from immuneACCESS by TCRdb, which kept in-frame rearrangements only. Such tables lose some clones; where checked, under half of the loss comes from unresolved V genes, and the rest has no known cause. Across this sample there are 150,000 to 200,000 clones, with roughly 88% seen only once. Of the sample, roughly 8.9% is held by the ten largest clones. Sequenced material: PBMCs or T cells enriched from blood (not recorded which). These receptors came from a woman younger than 35 who had recovered from COVID-19.

The genes are TRBV4-3 and TRBJ2-7; weak D call: TRBD1 (6 bases). Germline CDR1 reads LGHNA; CDR2 reads YSLEER. The CDR3 extends over 15 amino acids. Trimming shortened V by 4 bases and J by 1 base, and 14 bases separated the two germline ends. The CDR3 sequence is CASSPGTSGSYEQYF. CDR3 nucleotide sequence: TGCGCCAGCAGCCCAGGGACATCAGGGTCCTACGAGCAGTACTTC.

This rearrangement joins TRBV7-2 to TRBJ1-1, with D perhaps matching TRBD1 (6 bases). The V end was cut by 5 bases, the J end by 11 bases, with 24 bases between. Germline V gives CDR1 SGHTA, CDR2 FQGNSA. The CDR3 is 15 amino acids. The CDR3, as DNA: TGTGCCAGCAGCACAACGGTGGGGGCCCGGTTAGCGGCTTTCTTT. It translates to CASSTTVGARLAAFF.

This chain joins TRBV18 and TRBJ1-3; a possible D gene is TRBD1 (5 bases). CDR1 is KGHSH and CDR2 is LQKENI in the germline V gene. This CDR3 comprises 17 residues. V was shortened by 6 bases and J by 0 bases, with 18 bases between the two germline ends. For the CDR3, the DNA is TGTGCCAGCTCGGCTCGGGCAGGGTTCGGCTCTGGAAACACCATATATTTT. This translates into CASSARAGFGSGNTIYF. The whole variable domain, filled in from reference TRBV18 and TRBJ1-3, reads NAGVMQNPRHLVRRRGQEARLRCSPMKGHSHVYWYRQLPEEGLKFMVYLQKENIIDESGMPKERFSAEFPKEGPSILRIQQVVRGDSAAYFCASSARAGFGSGNTIYFGEGSWLTVV.

J is TRBJ1-3 and V is TRBV21-1; the table calls TRBD1, which could not be checked here. TRBV21-1 is noted as a pseudogene. The CDR3 contains 17 residues. CDR3 loop: CASRPRTGLLTGNTIYF. The CDR3 nucleotides read TGTGCCAGCAGACCGAGGACAGGCCTGTTAACTGGAAACACCATATATTTT.

This clone is a singleton in its sample. V usage is TRBV4-2 and J usage is TRBJ2-3; 12 bases match TRBD2. V lost 0 bases to trimming and J lost 4 bases; unmatched junction nucleotides: 11. This CDR3 has 19 amino acids. Germline CDR1 is LGHNA and CDR2 is YNFKEQ. CDR3 nucleotides: TGTGCCAGCAGCCAAGAGATGACTAGCGGGAGTCAGGCTCCAGATACGCAGTATTTT. As protein: CASSQEMTSGSQAPDTQYF.

The V gene is TRBV7-8, the J gene TRBJ1-1; a possible D gene is TRBD1 (5 bases). CDR3 length: 17 residues. The ends were cut back, 0 bases at V and 3 bases at J, with 17 bases in the middle. Germline V lookup: CDR1 SGHVS, CDR2 FQNEAQ. CDR3 sequence (DNA): TGTGCCAGCAGCTTAGCGGGGGGTGTTTGGGTGGACACTGAAGCTTTCTTT. Amino acids: CASSLAGGVWVDTEAFF.

The chain has TRBV7-9 and TRBJ1-6, with 7 bases fitting TRBD1. The ends lost 5 bases at V and 9 bases at J; junction bases unmatched: 7. Germline-derived CDR1 and CDR2 are SEHNR and FQNEAQ (reference sequence). This CDR3 has 14 amino acids. CDR3 loop: CASSTRQGSSPLHF. CDR3 nucleotide sequence: TGTGCCAGCAGCACCAGACAGGGCTCTTCACCCCTCCACTTT. Full variable domain (outside the CDR3, taken from reference TRBV7-9 and TRBJ1-6): DTGVSQNPRHKITKRGQNVTFRCDPISEHNRLYWYRQTLGQGPEFLTYFQNEAQLEKSRLLSDRFSAERPKGSFSTLEIQRTEQGDSAMYLCASSTRQGSSPLHFGNGTRLTVT.

The chain carries TRBV28 and TRBJ1-1, with a tentative D call TRBD1 (6 bases). Germline V gene lookup returns CDR1 MDHEN and CDR2 SYDVKM. The CDR3 extends over 15 amino acids. V lost 2 bases to trimming and J lost 3 bases, with 13 bases between them. Here the CDR3 DNA reads TGTGCCAGCAGTTTAGGGGGGGCAGGGGACACTGAAGCTTTCTTT. It translates to CASSLGGAGDTEAFF.

The V gene is TRBV7-9, the J gene TRBJ2-1, with D perhaps matching TRBD2 (7 bases). Trimming stripped 0 bases from V and 5 bases from J, with 14 bases between. CDR3 size: 16 residues. Germline CDR1 reads SEHNR; CDR2 reads FQNEAQ (reference sequence). In DNA, the CDR3 is TGTGCCAGCAGCTTAGCGGGGGGGCCGGTAGACAATGAGCAGTTCTTC. Encoded protein: CASSLAGGPVDNEQFF.

This rearrangement joins TRBV6-2 or TRBV6-3 to TRBJ1-2, with D possibly being TRBD1 (5 bases). The CDR3 totals 17 residues. V was clipped by 5 bases and J by 4 bases, with 23 bases between them. CDR1 and CDR2 from the germline V gene are MNHEY and SVGEGT. CDR3 sequence (DNA): TGTGCCAGCAGTCCGGGACTGGTACGGGGGAAAGGCTATGGCTACACCTTC. Translation gives CASSPGLVRGKGYGYTF.

The gene calls are TRBV6-5 and TRBJ1-4, with D hard to call. This CDR3 is 15 amino acids long. V lost 6 bases to trimming and J lost 6 bases, with 17 bases between them. CDR1 and CDR2 from the germline V gene are MNHEY and SVGAGI. CDR3 in amino acids: CASRPPPGNDEKLFF. The CDR3 coding sequence is TGTGCCAGCAGGCCTCCCCCGGGTAACGATGAAAAACTGTTTTTT.

V and J are TRBV2 and TRBJ2-5, with D tentatively TRBD2 (5 bases). The CDR3 contains 12 residues. The ends were cut back, 7 bases at V and 13 bases at J, with 19 bases in the middle. The germline V gene encodes CDR1 SNHLY and CDR2 FYNNEI. CDR3 coding DNA: TGTGCCAGCAAGCAGAGCGGAGCATACCCGTACTTC. It encodes CASKQSGAYPYF.

The rearrangement joins TRBV29-1 to TRBJ1-2; TRBD1 might be the D (6 bases). The germline V gene encodes CDR1 SQVTM and CDR2 ANQGSEA. V dropped 4 bases and J dropped 4 bases, with 13 bases sitting between them. The length of the CDR3 is 13 residues. The CDR3 DNA reads as TGCAGCGTTGGGAACAGGGTGTCCTATGGCTACACCTTC. Protein sequence: CSVGNRVSYGYTF.

The chain links TRBV29-1 to TRBJ2-1; D not certain. Germline V lookup: CDR1 SQVTM, CDR2 ANQGSEA. V was cut by 4 bases and J by 5 bases, with 9 bases left in between. The CDR3 spans 12 residues. For the CDR3, the DNA is TGCAGCGTTGGCTCAGGTCACAATGAGCAGTTCTTC. Translating it yields CSVGSGHNEQFF.

The rearrangement links TRBV6-2 or TRBV6-3 to TRBJ1-1, with D tentatively TRBD1 (6 bases). The CDR3 has 14 amino acids. Trimming left V 0 bases short and J 2 bases short, with 7 bases between. Germline assignment: CDR1 MNHEY and CDR2 SVGEGT. The CDR3 spells CASSYSQGNTEAFF. The CDR3 nucleotides read TGTGCCAGCAGTTACTCACAGGGAAACACTGAAGCTTTCTTT.

The rearrangement links TRBV7-2 to TRBJ2-7; tentative D call: TRBD1 (5 bases). CDR1 is SGHTA, CDR2 FQGNSA, per germline. The CDR3 extends over 14 amino acids. Trimming took 2 bases from V and 4 from J, leaving 12 bases between them. In DNA form, the CDR3 reads TGTGCCAGCAGCTTACTAGACAGAATATACGAGCAGTACTTC. It is translated as CASSLLDRIYEQYF.

The J gene is TRBJ1-1, the V gene TRBV2; tentatively, D is TRBD1 (5 bases). V was trimmed by 6 bases and J by 1 base, leaving 12 bases between them. CDR3 length equals 14 residues. Germline V lookup: CDR1 SNHLY, CDR2 FYNNEI. The CDR3 DNA is TGTGCCAGCAGCTCCCAGGGAAAGAACACTGAAGCTTTCTTT. It specifies CASSSQGKNTEAFF. Full variable domain (missing parts from reference TRBV2 and TRBJ1-1): EPEVTQTPSHQVTQMGQEVILRCVPISNHLYFYWYRQILGQKVEFLVSFYNNEISEKSEIFDDQFSVERPDGSNFTLKIRSTKLEDSAMYFCASSSQGKNTEAFFGQGTRLTVV.

The chain recombines TRBV12-1 with TRBJ1-2; the table assigns TRBD1, which was not confirmed against the DNA. TRBV12-1 is designated a pseudogene. CDR3 size: 14 residues. CDR3 coding DNA: TGTGCCAGCAGCTTTGGCAGGGAAAACTATGGCTACACCTTC. Its protein product is CASSFGRENYGYTF.

This clone appeared a single time. The chain links TRBV3-1 (or the pseudogene TRBV3-2) to TRBJ2-7; D is possibly TRBD2 (5 bases). From germline, CDR1 is LGHDT and CDR2 YNNKEL (reference sequence). V lost 0 bases to trimming and J lost 5 bases, with 14 bases between them. The CDR3 is made up of 15 amino acids. The CDR3 DNA follows: TGTGCCAGCAGCCAAGAGGCAAGATCGGGGAACGAGCAGTACTTC. As protein: CASSQEARSGNEQYF.

This clone was found a few times. The CDR3 here is CASRRDPSSYEQYF. CDR3 sequence (DNA): TGTGCCAGCAGACGGGATCCGTCAAGCTACGAGCAGTACTTC. The chain couples TRBV2 to TRBJ2-7; possible D gene TRBD2, 5 bases. This CDR3 spans 14 amino acids. CDR1 SNHLY and CDR2 FYNNEI come from the germline V gene. Deletions cut 6 bases from V and 3 bases from J, with 15 bases between.

V and J are TRBV6-4 and TRBJ2-1, with 16 bases lining up with TRBD2. Trimming cost V 3 bases and J 7 bases; bases outside gene matches: 3. The CDR3 has 16 amino acids. Germline V CDR1 and CDR2: MRHNA, SNTAGT. The DNA of the CDR3 is TGTGCCAGCAGTGAAAGGGGACTAGCGGGAGGGAATGAGCAGTTCTTC. This gives the protein CASSERGLAGGNEQFF.

V is TRBV19 and J is TRBJ2-3; maybe TRBD2 (7 bases). With 5 bases removed from V and 1 base from J, the gap between germline ends came to 16 bases. CDR1 and CDR2 (germline): LNHDA, SQIVND (reference sequence). This CDR3 region has 16 residues. CDR3 sequence reads: CASSLGGARGTDTQYF. Written as DNA, the CDR3 is TGTGCCAGTAGTCTGGGGGGGGCCAGGGGCACAGATACGCAGTATTTT.

The genes are TRBV5-6 and TRBJ1-2; D might be TRBD1 (6 bases). The CDR3 length is 15 residues. CDR1 is SGHDT and CDR2 is YYEEEE in the germline V gene. With 7 bases removed from V and 0 bases from J, the gap between germline ends came to 16 bases. The CDR3 DNA reads TGTGCCAGCTACAAGGAGGCAGGGGCTAACTATGGCTACACCTTC. Its protein product is CASYKEAGANYGYTF.

The chain couples TRBV3-1 (or the pseudogene TRBV3-2) to TRBJ2-1; 7 nucleotides line up with TRBD2. Per the germline V gene, CDR1 is LGHDT and CDR2 is YNNKEL (reference sequence). The CDR3 covers 16 residues. The J segment lost 0 bases and the V segment lost 6 bases, leaving 8 bases of the junction unmatched. The chain's CDR3 is CASSTGGSFSYNEQFF. CDR3 DNA sequence: TGTGCCAGCAGTACGGGGGGTAGTTTCTCCTACAATGAGCAGTTCTTC.

V usage is TRBV6-5 and J usage is TRBJ2-3, with D possibly matching TRBD2 (6 bases). Germline V CDR1 and CDR2: MNHEY, SVGAGI. With 2 bases removed from V and 3 bases from J, the gap between germline ends came to 6 bases. The CDR3 is 13 amino acids. The CDR3 protein is CASSYRETDTQYF. CDR3 coding DNA: TGTGCCAGCAGTTACCGGGAGACAGATACGCAGTATTTT.

This clone has just one count. The chain is built from TRBV6-5 and TRBJ2-1; 8 bases map to TRBD2. CDR3 length equals 15 residues. The germline CDR1 and CDR2 sequences are MNHEY and SVGAGI. The J segment lost 7 bases and the V segment lost 0 bases, leaving 5 bases of the junction unmatched. CDR3 sequence (DNA): TGTGCCAGCAGTTACTCGGGGACTAGGGGGAATGAGCAGTTCTTC. Protein product: CASSYSGTRGNEQFF.

The chain employs TRBV11-2 and TRBJ1-2; D not certain. Germline V CDR1 and CDR2: SGHAT, FQNNGV. The CDR3 totals 14 residues. Trimming took 1 base from V and 8 from J, leaving 14 bases between them. The CDR3 nucleotides are TGTGCCAGCAGCTTAGTTCGGGCGGCGGGAGGCTACACCTTC. It translates to CASSLVRAAGGYTF.

V gene TRBV5-1 combines with J gene TRBJ1-6; D possibly corresponds to TRBD1 (5 bases). The germline V gene has CDR1 SGHRS and CDR2 YFSETQ. V lost 6 bases to trimming and J lost 10 bases, with 20 bases between them. This CDR3 contains 15 residues. The CDR3 bases are TGCGCCAGCACCTCGACCGGGGCAGCGGGCTCACCCCTCCACTTT. Residues: CASTSTGAAGSPLHF.

CDR3 sequence: CASSVASYGNNGYTF. The CDR3 DNA sequence: TGTGCCAGCAGCGTAGCTTCCTACGGGAATAATGGCTACACCTTC. The chain links TRBV9 to TRBJ1-2, with D unresolved. CDR3 size: 15 residues. The V end was cut by 0 bases, the J end by 6 bases, with 15 bases between. Looked up from germline, CDR1 is SGDLS and CDR2 is YYNGEE. The full variable domain, rest sourced from reference TRBV9 and TRBJ1-2, is DSGVTQTPKHLITATGQRVTLRCSPRSGDLSVYWYQQSLDQGLQFLIQYYNGEERAKGNILERFSAQQFPDLHSELNLSSLELGDSALYFCASSVASYGNNGYTFGSGTRLTVV.

The chain couples TRBV28 to TRBJ1-2; 10 nucleotides agree with TRBD1. Germline V gene sequence: CDR1 MDHEN, CDR2 SYDVKM. With V trimmed by 6 bases and J by 10 bases, 11 bases remained unmatched. This CDR3 region has 14 residues. The CDR3 sequence: CASRRQGALKTYTF. DNA of the CDR3: TGTGCCAGCAGACGACAGGGGGCCCTTAAGACCTACACCTTC.

This sequence joins TRBV6-5 and TRBJ2-3; 7 bases line up with TRBD1. This CDR3 region has 12 residues. CDR1 MNHEY and CDR2 SVGAGI come from the germline V gene. Trimming took 5 bases from V and 6 from J; bases not matched to a gene: 2. CDR3 DNA sequence: TGTGCCAGCAGTCGACAGGGTGATACGCAGTATTTT. Its protein product is CASSRQGDTQYF.